These 30 T cell receptor beta chains were all obtained from the same sample, sequenced in a study of graft-versus-host responses after intestinal transplantation. TCRdb's copy holds only in-frame clones and misses some; the assay was immunoSEQ multiplex PCR. Here the sample spans tens of thousands of clones, 88% being singletons. Which antigens these TCRs recognize remains unknown. Sequencing was performed on unstimulated CD4+ T cells sorted from spleen or lymph node cells, taken before transplant. The source of these receptors is a human donor who was the organ donor for an intestinal transplant.

The rearrangement links TRBV25-1 to TRBJ1-4; D is uncertain. V gave up 4 bases and J gave up 8 bases, with 8 bases separating them. The CDR3 contains 12 residues. CDR1 and CDR2 (germline): MGHDK, SYGVNS. The CDR3 loop is CASSGASEKLFF. The DNA for the CDR3 is TGTGCCAGCAGTGGTGCGTCAGAAAAACTGTTTTTT.

DNA for the CDR3: TGCAGCGTTGGGGCGGGGGCCGGGGATACGCAGTATTTT. Amino acid sequence: CSVGAGAGDTQYF. This chain connects TRBV29-1 to TRBJ2-3; D may be TRBD2 (7 bases). CDR1 and CDR2 from the germline V gene are SQVTM and ANQGSEA. CDR3 length: 13 amino acids. V dropped 4 bases and J dropped 6 bases, with 14 bases sitting between them.

The rearrangement uses TRBV28 and TRBJ2-1, with 9 bases aligning to TRBD2. CDR3 length: 16 amino acids. Germline assignment: CDR1 MDHEN and CDR2 SYDVKM. V trimming: 3 bases; J trimming: 7 bases; junction bases outside the gene matches: 10. The CDR3 nucleotides read TGTGCCAGCAGTTTCCGACTGCTAGCGGGAAGGAATGAGCAGTTCTTC. Its translation: CASSFRLLAGRNEQFF. Using reference TRBV28 and TRBJ2-1 for the parts outside the CDR3, the full variable domain is DVKVTQSSRYLVKRTGEKVFLECVQDMDHENMFWYRQDPGLGLRLIYFSYDVKMKEKGDIPEGYSVSREKKERFSLILESASTNQTSMYLCASSFRLLAGRNEQFFGPGTRLTVL.

The V and J genes are TRBV30 and TRBJ1-6; TRBD1 might be the D (5 bases). The CDR3 totals 13 residues. In germline, CDR1 is GTSNPN, CDR2 SVGIG (reference sequence). Deletions cut 3 bases from V and 11 bases from J, with 14 bases between. CDR3: CAWRRTGIPPLHF. For the CDR3, the DNA is TGTGCCTGGAGACGCACAGGAATACCACCCCTCCACTTT.

The chain combines TRBV18 with TRBJ2-1; perhaps TRBD2 as D (5 bases). Trimming left V 3 bases short and J 8 bases short, with 14 bases between. CDR3 size: 14 residues. The V gene's germline CDR1 is KGHSH and CDR2 LQKENI. The CDR3 here is CASSPTPGSHEQFF. CDR3 bases: TGTGCCAGCTCACCGACGCCGGGATCCCATGAGCAGTTCTTC.

The chain joins TRBV27 to TRBJ1-1, with D unclear. V shed 4 bases and J shed 9 bases, with 15 bases lying between them. The CDR3 totals 13 residues. In germline, CDR1 is MNHEY, CDR2 SMNVEV (reference sequence). In nucleotides, the CDR3 is TGTGCCAGCAGTTCGTGGTTGTCAGATAAAGCTTTCTTT. This codes for CASSSWLSDKAFF.

This clone showed up just once. This rearrangement joins TRBV12-5 to TRBJ2-6; possible D gene TRBD1, 6 bases. CDR1 and CDR2 (germline): LGHNT, FRNRAP. CDR3 size: 17 residues. The V gene lost 6 bases and the J gene lost 0 bases, with 15 bases spanning the gap. The DNA for the CDR3 is TGTGCTAGTGGGTTTACGGGACAAGTCTCTGGGGCCAACGTCCTGACTTTC. Translation: CASGFTGQVSGANVLTF. Full variable domain (missing parts from reference TRBV12-5 and TRBJ2-6): DARVTQTPRHKVTEMGQEVTMRCQPILGHNTVFWYRQTMMQGLELLAYFRNRAPLDDSGMPKDRFSAEMPDATLATLKIQPSEPRDSAVYFCASGFTGQVSGANVLTFGAGSRLTVL.

V usage is TRBV6-6 and J usage is TRBJ2-2; a weak D match, TRBD2 (5 bases). Germline CDR1 reads MNHNY; CDR2 reads SVGAGI (reference sequence). The CDR3 extends over 16 amino acids. The V and J ends lost 3 bases and 0 bases respectively, with 11 bases between them. The chain's CDR3 is CASSYRTRTNTGELFF. CDR3 bases: TGTGCCAGCAGTTATCGAACTAGAACGAACACCGGGGAGCTGTTTTTT.

The chain recombines TRBV5-6 with TRBJ2-1, with 7 bases aligning to TRBD2. CDR3 length: 14 amino acids. Germline V lookup: CDR1 SGHDT, CDR2 YYEEEE. With V trimmed by 0 bases and J by 6 bases, 3 bases remained unmatched. In DNA form, the CDR3 reads TGTGCCAGCAGCTTGGGAGGCGGGAGCAATGAGCAGTTCTTC. Its translation is CASSLGGGSNEQFF.

The V gene is TRBV12-5, the J gene TRBJ1-5; no firm D call. Between the trimmed V and J ends, which lost 1 base and 5 bases, there was a span of 3 bases. Germline V gene lookup returns CDR1 LGHNT and CDR2 FRNRAP. The CDR3 consists of 12 residues. The CDR3 reads CASGLDYQPQHF. The CDR3 DNA sequence: TGTGCTAGTGGTTTGGACTATCAGCCCCAGCATTTT.

This chain links TRBV12-5 with TRBJ1-1; maybe TRBD1 (5 bases). The CDR3 sequence is 13 residues long. Germline V gene sequence: CDR1 LGHNT, CDR2 FRNRAP. The ends were cut back, 0 bases at V and 8 bases at J, with 10 bases in the middle. The CDR3 reads CASGLVKGLEAFF. CDR3 nucleotides: TGTGCTAGTGGTTTGGTTAAGGGACTAGAAGCTTTCTTT.

This clone was picked up one time. V is TRBV9 and J is TRBJ2-7; TRBD2 is a possible D gene (5 bases). Germline V gene sequence: CDR1 SGDLS, CDR2 YYNGEE. Trimming took 2 bases from V and 3 from J, leaving 18 bases between them. The CDR3 length is 16 residues. CDR3 amino acids: CASSVGVAGNFYEQYF. The CDR3 DNA is TGTGCCAGCAGCGTCGGGGTGGCAGGTAATTTCTACGAGCAGTACTTC.

CDR3 in DNA: TGTGCCAGCAGCCTGGGACTAGCGGAAGCCAAAAACATTCAGTACTTC. This encodes CASSLGLAEAKNIQYF. The chain joins TRBV7-2 to TRBJ2-4; 11 nucleotides line up with TRBD2. This CDR3 has 16 amino acids. Germline V lookup: CDR1 SGHTA, CDR2 FQGNSA. Unmatched junction bases numbered 3, after V lost 5 bases and J lost 0 bases.

V usage is TRBV28 and J usage is TRBJ2-7; TRBD1 matches 7 bases. Unmatched junction bases numbered 10, after V lost 7 bases and J lost 1 base. CDR1 and CDR2 from the germline V gene are MDHEN and SYDVKM. The CDR3 spans 15 residues. The CDR3 nucleotides read TGTGCCAGCATCTGGGGGCAGGGGGTGTCCTACGAGCAGTACTTC. The encoded protein is CASIWGQGVSYEQYF.

This clone appeared once. The CDR3 sequence is CASSLNTGELFF. As DNA, the CDR3 is TGTGCCAGCAGCCTCAACACCGGGGAGCTGTTTTTT. This sequence joins TRBV13 and TRBJ2-2; D remains ambiguous. The CDR3 has 12 amino acids. Germline V gives CDR1 PRHDT, CDR2 FYEKMQ (reference sequence). With 5 bases removed from V and 2 bases from J, the gap between germline ends came to 3 bases.

Points on this clone: The junction shows a germline mismatch at one end, possibly a read error. The V gene is TRBV7-2, the J gene TRBJ2-5; possible D gene TRBD1, 6 bases. The CDR3 runs to 12 residues. Germline V gene sequence: CDR1 SGHTA, CDR2 FQGNSA. The CDR3 reads CASSRAGFPGDF. DNA of the CDR3: TGTGCCAGCAGCCGGGCGGGCTTCCCAGGGGACTTC. The whole variable domain, remainder taken from reference TRBV7-2 and TRBJ2-5, is GAGVSQSPSNKVTEKGKDVELRCDPISGHTALYWYRQSLGQGLEFLIYFQGNSAPDKSGLPSDRFSAERTGGSVSTLTIQRTQQEDSAVYLCASSRAGFPGDFGPGTRLLVL.

The V gene is TRBV5-1, the J gene TRBJ2-1; 9 bases line up with TRBD2. The CDR3 sequence is 14 residues long. The V segment lost 4 bases and the J segment 6 bases; nucleotides outside the gene matches: 5. Germline-derived CDR1 and CDR2 are SGHRS and YFSETQ. For the CDR3, the DNA is TGCGCCAGCAGCCTACTAGCGGGCGGCAATGAGCAGTTCTTC. It codes for CASSLLAGGNEQFF. The full variable domain, its missing parts supplied by reference TRBV5-1 and TRBJ2-1, is KAGVTQTPRYLIKTRGQQVTLSCSPISGHRSVSWYQQTPGQGLQFLFEYFSETQRNKGNFPGRFSGRQFSNSRSEMNVSTLELGDSALYLCASSLLAGGNEQFFGPGTRLTVL.

This chain links TRBV4-1 with TRBJ2-1, with 10 bases matching TRBD2. The CDR3 sequence is 19 residues long. The germline V gene has CDR1 MGHRA and CDR2 YSYEKL. The V and J ends lost 1 base and 2 bases, in that order; junction bases with no gene match: 11. The CDR3 nucleotides read TGCGCCAGCAGCCAAGTCAGCGGGGGGGCTCCTCGCCCCTACAATGAGCAGTTCTTC. This sequence encodes CASSQVSGGAPRPYNEQFF.

The V gene is TRBV27, the J gene TRBJ1-2; D is unresolved. This CDR3 has 13 residues. The V and J ends lost 3 bases and 7 bases respectively, with 12 bases between them. Looked up from germline, CDR1 is MNHEY and CDR2 is SMNVEV (reference sequence). CDR3 bases: TGTGCCAGCAGTTTTATGAGGGAAACTGGCTACACCTTC. Protein product: CASSFMRETGYTF.

This sequence joins TRBV4-1 and TRBJ2-4; 11 bases map to TRBD1. With 4 bases clipped from V and 7 bases from J, the junction kept 9 bases outside the gene matches. Germline V gene lookup returns CDR1 MGHRA and CDR2 YSYEKL. The CDR3 is 16 residues long. The CDR3 bases are TGCGCCAGCAGCCTGTGGGACAGGGGGTCGGGGAACATTCAGTACTTC. Translated: CASSLWDRGSGNIQYF.

This chain joins TRBV20-1 and TRBJ2-1, with 9 bases fitting TRBD2. The germline V gene has CDR1 DFQATT and CDR2 SNEGSKA (reference sequence). V was clipped by 5 bases and J by 10 bases; unmatched bases: 3. The CDR3 is made up of 11 amino acids. CDR3 protein: CSAATSGEQFF. In DNA form, the CDR3 reads TGCAGTGCTGCAACTAGCGGGGAGCAGTTCTTC.

The chain has TRBV2 and TRBJ1-2; 7 bases match TRBD1. The ends lost 6 bases at V and 0 bases at J; junction bases unmatched: 7. This CDR3 spans 15 amino acids. The germline gives CDR1 SNHLY, CDR2 FYNNEI. CDR3 sequence reads: CASSANQGANYGYTF. Written as DNA, the CDR3 is TGTGCCAGCAGCGCGAACCAGGGGGCTAACTATGGCTACACCTTC.

This chain connects TRBV5-1 to TRBJ2-3, with TRBD1 as a possible D gene (6 bases). Germline values: CDR1 SGHRS, CDR2 YFSETQ. This CDR3 contains 13 residues. Trimming removed 4 bases from V and 4 bases from J, with 10 bases in between. The CDR3 DNA is TGCGCCAGCAGCGGGGGCAGATCAGATACGCAGTATTTT. It yields the protein CASSGGRSDTQYF.

Note on this clone: The junction and the germline gene differ at one end; a read error may be behind it. The chain employs TRBV2 and TRBJ1-1, with D hard to call. Germline CDR1 and CDR2: SNHLY and FYNNEI. CDR3 length: 15 amino acids. Written as DNA, the CDR3 is TGTGCCAGCAGTGAATATGCGGTCATGAACACTGAAGCTTCCTTT. This sequence encodes CASSEYAVMNTEASF.

The chain carries TRBV20-1 and TRBJ1-2; perhaps TRBD1 as D (5 bases). This CDR3 has 11 amino acids. The V gene's germline CDR1 is DFQATT and CDR2 SNEGSKA (reference sequence). CDR3 nucleotides: TGCAATGGGGCGTCAAACTATGGCTACACCTTC. Translating gives CNGASNYGYTF.

V usage is TRBV28 and J usage is TRBJ1-2; no reliable D call. Trimming took 7 bases from V and 7 from J, leaving 16 bases between them. Germline V gives CDR1 MDHEN, CDR2 SYDVKM. CDR3 length equals 13 residues. CDR3 nucleotides: TGTGCCAGCATTGACCAACCCCGGGGTGGCTACACCTTC. As protein: CASIDQPRGGYTF.

This chain joins TRBV2 and TRBJ1-5, with D tentatively TRBD1 (5 bases). Per the germline V gene, CDR1 is SNHLY and CDR2 is FYNNEI. This CDR3 contains 15 residues. Trimming cost V 4 bases and J 2 bases, with 12 bases left between them. The CDR3: CASSAVSGGNQPQHF. The CDR3 DNA reads TGTGCCAGCAGTGCAGTATCGGGGGGCAATCAGCCCCAGCATTTT.

V is TRBV7-3 and J is TRBJ2-7; 9 bases agree with TRBD2. The CDR3 has 18 amino acids. Germline-derived CDR1 and CDR2 are SGHTA and FQGTGA. Losses at the gene ends were 3 bases for V and 2 bases for J; bases not matched to a gene: 14. CDR3 in amino acids: CASSFRGSTLAGAYEQYF. In DNA, the CDR3 is TGTGCCAGCAGCTTCCGGGGGTCGACCTTAGCGGGAGCCTACGAGCAGTACTTC. The variable domain in full, with the rest retrieved from reference TRBV7-3 and TRBJ2-7, is GAGVSQTPSNKVTEKGKYVELRCDPISGHTALYWYRQSLGQGPEFLIYFQGTGAADDSGLPNDRFFAVRPEGSVSTLKIQRTERGDSAVYLCASSFRGSTLAGAYEQYFGPGTRLTVT.

The V gene is TRBV18, the J gene TRBJ2-7; D gene uncertain. This CDR3 contains 16 residues. Germline-derived CDR1 and CDR2 are KGHSH and LQKENI. Deletions cut 3 bases from V and 1 base from J, with 16 bases between. CDR3: CASSPLRSLLSYEQYF. The CDR3 bases are TGTGCCAGCTCACCCCTGAGAAGTCTGCTTTCCTACGAGCAGTACTTC.

This clone occurred a few times. V gene TRBV29-1 combines with J gene TRBJ1-2; perhaps TRBD1 as D (5 bases). Trimming removed 6 bases at V and 4 bases at J, with 12 bases between. The CDR3 length is 12 residues. The germline V gene encodes CDR1 SQVTM and CDR2 ANQGSEA. Written as DNA, the CDR3 is TGCAGCGTGGCCATGGGGGGCTATGGCTACACCTTC. It codes for CSVAMGGYGYTF.